This T cell receptor (beta chain) was recorded in a study of blood T cell repertoires in COVID-19 (dated by TCRdb to the early 2020s). About the investigation overall: Collaborator samples came from the United States, Italy and Spain and covered acute and convalescent phases of COVID-19. The material from the prospective study consisted of cDNA or gDNA derived from T cells, B-cell-depleted T cells, or PBMCs. The repertoires were made available in a free public database intended to serve as a resource for research on the immune response to SARS-CoV-2. The samples were drawn from two sources: the first 160 participants of the ongoing ImmuneRACE study, and 1,200 or so subjects contributed by 6 global collaborators. The dataset comprised deeply sampled blood TCRbeta repertoires from subjects exposed to, actively infected with, or recovered from COVID-19. Nearly every sample came with metadata listing a de-identified subject ID, COVID-19 status, age in years and sex. Where available, HLA class I and class II types were taken from metadata supplied by the sample provider and were not determined by assay-based typing. The full study reports these points: The quantity of clinical and demographic metadata differed by source and by participant and was supplied without curation.

The immunoSEQ Assay, a bias-controlled multiplex PCR, was used to amplify TCRbeta CDR3 regions from genomic DNA. The study's own analysis went as follows. Within the assay, amplification of reference gene primers was used to estimate how many nucleated cells each sample contained. To quantify the absolute abundance of each unique TCRbeta CDR3 rearrangement, sequence reads were collapsed and filtered. For each sample, productive Simpson clonality was calculated by taking the square root of Simpson's diversity index across productive rearrangements. The table comes from immuneACCESS by way of TCRdb, which keeps in-frame sequences with V and J called. Part of the clones is missing from these tables; in studies checked, under half for an unresolved V gene and the rest for unknown reasons. V and J calls and clone size are those listed in that table; D and trimming were worked out from the DNA. Recorded for this sample are about 310,000 clones; roughly 87% of them occurred a single time. The top ten clonotypes cover 1% of the sample.

For this clone: This receptor's antigen is unknown. No base quality values were provided; no much bigger clone lies one nucleotide off.

Collaborating institutions collected whole blood in K2EDTA tubes following their own protocols. Collaborator samples were shipped for TCRbeta analysis as frozen whole blood, isolated PBMCs, or DNA extracted from either sample type. Trimming costs V 5 bases and J 5 bases, and their ends lie 16 bases apart. The CDR3 spans 14 residues, from the cysteine through the phenylalanine. Just CDR3 DNA is preserved here, 42 bases in frame from base 1. CDR1 and CDR2 are read off the germline V gene as SGHRS and YFSETQ. The sequence derives from a man aged 45-65 years with active or convalescent COVID-19. The chain couples TRBV5-1 to TRBJ1-1, and possibly TRBD1, on 6 matching bases. Sequencing was carried out using peripheral blood. The nucleotides are TGCGCCAGCAGAACTACAACAGGGTTTACTGAAGCTTTCTTT. It codes for CASRTTTGFTEAFF. Here the CDR3 is joined to the reference TRBV5-1 and TRBJ1-1 genes, and the full variable domain is: KAGVTQTPRYLIKTRGQQVTLSCSPISGHRSVSWYQQTPGQGLQFLFEYFSETQRNKGNFPGRFSGRQFSNSRSEMNVSTLELGDSALYLCASRTTTGFTEAFFGQGTRLTVV.